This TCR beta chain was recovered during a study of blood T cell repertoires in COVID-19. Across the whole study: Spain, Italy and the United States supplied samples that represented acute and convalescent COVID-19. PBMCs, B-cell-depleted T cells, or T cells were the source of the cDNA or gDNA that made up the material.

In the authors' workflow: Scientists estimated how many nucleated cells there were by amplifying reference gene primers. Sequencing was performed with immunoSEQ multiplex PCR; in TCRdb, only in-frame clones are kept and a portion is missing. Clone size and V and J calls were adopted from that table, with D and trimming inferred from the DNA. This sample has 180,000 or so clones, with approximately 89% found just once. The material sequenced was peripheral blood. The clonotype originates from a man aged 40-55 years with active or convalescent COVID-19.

The CDR3 DNA reads TGTGCCAGCAGTCAAGGGGATTCCGCTGAAGCTTTCTTT. Protein sequence: CASSQGDSAEAFF. The chain carries TRBV28 and TRBJ1-1, with a tentative D call TRBD1 (5 bases). CDR1 and CDR2 (germline): MDHEN, SYDVKM. V shed 5 bases and J shed 6 bases, with 13 bases lying between them. The CDR3 is 13 amino acids.